This is a list of T cell receptor beta chains from one sample in a study of blood T cell repertoires in COVID-19. Generated by immunoSEQ multiplex PCR, the TCRdb table keeps only in-frame clones and is missing some. The table lists 110,000 or so clones, approximately 80% of them singletons, with 8.5% to 12% in the top ten. The sample consisted of peripheral blood. These receptors all stem from a human donor in a cohort sampled during active COVID-19. CDR3s include the opening cysteine and the closing phenylalanine or tryptophan. Fields, in order: clone size, V gene, D gene, J gene, CDR3 protein, CDR3 DNA. The D gene is left open where the match is weak. The listing skips clone size in some rows; elsewhere it reads once, few, many or a size class.

clone size: .; V gene: TRBV14; D gene: .; J gene: TRBJ2-7; CDR3 protein: CASSQDLGGNEQYF; CDR3 DNA: TGTGCCAGCAGCCAAGATCTAGGAGGTAACGAGCAGTACTTC
clone size: .; V gene: TRBV19; D gene: .; J gene: TRBJ2-7; CDR3 protein: CASSWTRDYEQYF; CDR3 DNA: TGTGCCAGTAGTTGGACTCGCGACTACGAGCAGTACTTC
clone size: .; V gene: TRBV7-2; D gene: TRBD1; J gene: TRBJ1-3; CDR3 protein: CASRPDRVAGNTIYF; CDR3 DNA: TGTGCCAGCAGACCGGACAGGGTGGCTGGAAACACCATATATTTT
clone size: .; V gene: TRBV5-1; D gene: .; J gene: TRBJ1-1; CDR3 protein: CASSLNPGQNTEAFF; CDR3 DNA: TGCGCCAGCAGCTTGAATCCGGGTCAGAACACTGAAGCTTTCTTT
clone size: .; V gene: TRBV6-5; D gene: TRBD1; J gene: TRBJ1-2; CDR3 protein: CASSRTGYGYTF; CDR3 DNA: TGTGCCAGCAGTAGGACAGGGTATGGCTACACCTTC
clone size: few; V gene: TRBV7-2; D gene: TRBD2; J gene: TRBJ2-7; CDR3 protein: CASSQREGRIYEQYF; CDR3 DNA: TGTGCCAGCAGCCAAAGGGAGGGGAGAATCTACGAGCAGTACTTC
clone size: .; V gene: TRBV18; D gene: TRBD1; J gene: TRBJ1-4; CDR3 protein: CASSPKRQGADEKLFF; CDR3 DNA: TGTGCCAGCTCACCCAAAAGGCAGGGGGCAGATGAAAAACTGTTTTTT
clone size: .; V gene: TRBV5-4; D gene: .; J gene: TRBJ1-1; CDR3 protein: CASNKWGGEAFF; CDR3 DNA: TGTGCCAGCAACAAGTGGGGAGGTGAAGCTTTCTTT
clone size: .; V gene: TRBV5-4; D gene: .; J gene: TRBJ2-1; CDR3 protein: CASSLGERPYNEQFF; CDR3 DNA: TGTGCCAGCAGCTTGGGGGAGAGACCCTACAATGAGCAGTTCTTC
clone size: .; V gene: TRBV28; D gene: TRBD1; J gene: TRBJ2-7; CDR3 protein: CASSPGQGRRSSYEQYF; CDR3 DNA: TGTGCCAGCAGTCCCGGACAGGGGCGGAGGAGCTCCTACGAGCAGTACTTC
clone size: few; V gene: TRBV30; D gene: .; J gene: TRBJ2-2; CDR3 protein: CAWSAPGGTGELFF; CDR3 DNA: TGTGCCTGGAGCGCCCCCGGGGGCACCGGGGAGCTGTTTTTT
clone size: .; V gene: TRBV5-5; D gene: .; J gene: TRBJ1-1; CDR3 protein: CASSPGLNTEAFF; CDR3 DNA: TGTGCCAGCAGCCCTGGGCTGAACACTGAAGCTTTCTTT
clone size: .; V gene: TRBV11-1; D gene: TRBD1; J gene: TRBJ2-1; CDR3 protein: CASSSAPGTGGNEQFF; CDR3 DNA: TGTGCCAGCAGCTCGGCCCCCGGGACAGGGGGTAATGAGCAGTTCTTC
clone size: .; V gene: TRBV9; D gene: .; J gene: TRBJ1-1; CDR3 protein: CASSVWTVGEAFF; CDR3 DNA: TGTGCCAGCAGCGTATGGACAGTAGGTGAAGCTTTCTTT
clone size: .; V gene: TRBV28; D gene: TRBD1; J gene: TRBJ2-5; CDR3 protein: CASRVTGGILKTQYF; CDR3 DNA: TGTGCCAGCAGGGTTACAGGGGGCATTTTAAAGACCCAGTACTTC
clone size: .; V gene: TRBV5-1; D gene: TRBD1; J gene: TRBJ1-1; CDR3 protein: CASSSGTGDAEAFF; CDR3 DNA: TGCGCCAGCAGCTCCGGGACAGGGGATGCTGAAGCTTTCTTT
clone size: .; V gene: TRBV6-5; D gene: .; J gene: TRBJ2-7; CDR3 protein: CASSPIRRQDYEQYF; CDR3 DNA: TGTGCCAGCAGTCCGATCCGGAGACAGGACTACGAGCAGTACTTC
clone size: .; V gene: TRBV19; D gene: TRBD1; J gene: TRBJ1-5; CDR3 protein: CASSIGGQGASGQPQHF; CDR3 DNA: TGTGCCAGTAGTATCGGGGGACAGGGGGCTTCTGGTCAGCCCCAGCATTTT
clone size: .; V gene: TRBV7-8; D gene: TRBD2; J gene: TRBJ2-1; CDR3 protein: CASSPVAGGIYNEQFF; CDR3 DNA: TGTGCCAGCAGCCCGGTAGCGGGGGGCATCTACAATGAGCAGTTCTTC
clone size: .; V gene: TRBV6-1; D gene: .; J gene: TRBJ1-6; CDR3 protein: CASSELGQGNNSPLHF; CDR3 DNA: TGTGCCAGCAGTGAGCTTGGGCAGGGGAATAATTCACCCCTCCACTTT
clone size: .; V gene: TRBV4-2; D gene: TRBD2; J gene: TRBJ2-3; CDR3 protein: CASSQRTSGNQDTQYF; CDR3 DNA: TGTGCCAGCAGCCAAAGGACTAGCGGGAACCAAGATACGCAGTATTTT
clone size: .; V gene: TRBV14; D gene: TRBD1; J gene: TRBJ1-1; CDR3 protein: CASSPRTGRTTEAFF; CDR3 DNA: TGTGCCAGCAGCCCTCGGACAGGCCGAACTACTGAAGCTTTCTTT